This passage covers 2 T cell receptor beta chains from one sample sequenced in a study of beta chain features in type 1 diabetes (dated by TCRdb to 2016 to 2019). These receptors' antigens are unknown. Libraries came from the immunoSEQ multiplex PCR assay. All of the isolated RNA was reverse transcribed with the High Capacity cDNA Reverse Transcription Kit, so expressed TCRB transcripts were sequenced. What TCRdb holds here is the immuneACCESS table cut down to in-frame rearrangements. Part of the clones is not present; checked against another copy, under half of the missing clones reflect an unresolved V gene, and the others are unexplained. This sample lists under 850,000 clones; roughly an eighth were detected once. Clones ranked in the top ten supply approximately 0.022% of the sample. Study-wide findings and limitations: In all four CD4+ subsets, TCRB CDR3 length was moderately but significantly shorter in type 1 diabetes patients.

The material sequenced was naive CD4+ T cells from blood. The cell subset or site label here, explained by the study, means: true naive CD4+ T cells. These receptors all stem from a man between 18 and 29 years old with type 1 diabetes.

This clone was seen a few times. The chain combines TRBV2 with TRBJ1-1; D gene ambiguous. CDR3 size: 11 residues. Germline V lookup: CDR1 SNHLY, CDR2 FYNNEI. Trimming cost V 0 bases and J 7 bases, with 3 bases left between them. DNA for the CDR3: TGTGCCAGCAGTGAAGCGGGTGAAGCTTTCTTT. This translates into CASSEAGEAFF.

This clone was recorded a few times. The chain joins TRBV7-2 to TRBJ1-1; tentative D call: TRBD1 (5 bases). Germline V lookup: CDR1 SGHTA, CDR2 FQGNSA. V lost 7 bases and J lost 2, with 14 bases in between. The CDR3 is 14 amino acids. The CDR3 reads CASKKTQANTEAFF. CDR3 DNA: TGTGCCAGCAAAAAAACACAGGCAAACACTGAAGCTTTCTTT.